This paragraph reports one T cell receptor (beta chain). The entry originates in a study of blood T cell repertoires in COVID-19. Overall study: Material from acute and convalescent COVID-19 was sourced from the United States, Italy and Spain. T cells, B-cell-depleted T cells, or PBMCs supplied cDNA or gDNA.

Trimming shortened V by 0 bases and J by 3 bases, and 9 bases separated the two germline ends. CDR3 size: 15 residues. Germline V gene lookup returns CDR1 LGHDT and CDR2 YNNKEL (reference sequence). Per the original data handling: The assay estimated nucleated cells by amplifying reference gene primers. Using immunoSEQ multiplex PCR, the repertoire was profiled, and TCRdb retains in-frame clones only, with some absent. V and J calls and clone size are copied from that table; D and trimming were computed from the DNA. The profile shows 130,000 to 150,000 clones, 80% to 90% of them singletons. Sequencing input: peripheral blood. The TCR comes from a man aged 50 or older who had recovered from COVID-19. V usage is TRBV3-1 (or the pseudogene TRBV3-2) and J usage is TRBJ1-3; D is ambiguous. CDR3 DNA: TGTGCCAGCAGCCAAGATCGGGTAATTGGAAACACCATATATTTT. It yields the protein CASSQDRVIGNTIYF.